The clone carrying this T cell receptor (beta chain) has only one observation. The target antigen is unknown. This entry comes from a study of tissue T cells after allogeneic stem cell transplantation. Study-wide results and caveats: Tissue-detected TCR repertoire was only partly captured by blood and spleen T cells. Within patients, tissue anatomy strongly shaped TCR repertoire composition.

Sequenced by immunoSEQ multiplex PCR; TCRdb stores in-frame clones only, minus some. The table lists 25,000 to 30,000 clones, roughly 85% of them singletons. The trim removed 1 base at V and 7 bases at J, leaving 12 bases unmatched. The germline V gene encodes CDR1 KGHSH and CDR2 LQKENI. There are 16 residues in the CDR3. This rearrangement joins TRBV18 to TRBJ1-2, with 7 positions matching TRBD1. This clonotype was sampled from a woman aged 18 to 55 who later had graft-versus-host disease after an allogeneic stem cell transplant. The material was blood, obtained before transplantation. CDR3 amino acids: CASSPQGAVGASGYTF. The CDR3 coding sequence is TGTGCCAGCTCACCACAGGGGGCCGTCGGGGCAAGTGGCTACACCTTC.